This T cell receptor beta chain was retrieved from a study of early T cells in non-severe SARS-CoV-2 infection. Study results and limitations: VDJdb matching, biased toward anti-spike CD8 responses, missed private and CD4 specificities.

In the library, individual cDNA molecules carried attached unique molecular identifiers. A single record per CDR3 protein comes from TCRdb applying MiXCR to the 5' RACE reads. The data hold under 65,000 distinct CDR3 sequences, with around 13% observed a single time. This clonotype was recorded once. Its antigen is unidentified. This CDR3 contains 12 residues. The germline CDR1 and CDR2 sequences are DFQATT and SNEGSKA (reference sequence). V was pared by 0 bases and J by 7 bases, with 8 bases between. The receptor was derived from an adult who was a healthcare worker with PCR-confirmed SARS-CoV-2 infection or an uninfected control (not recorded which). The genes are TRBV20-1 and TRBJ2-3, with D possibly matching TRBD1 (6 bases). The sequencing sample was made of whole blood. The CDR3 loop reads CSARDRGYTQYF. CDR3 nucleotides: TGCAGTGCTAGAGATAGGGGGTATACGCAGTATTTT.